The clone carrying this T cell receptor (delta chain) was counted between two and nine times. The target antigen is unknown. Germline-derived CDR1 and CDR2 are TSWWSYY and QGS. With 0 bases clipped from V and 1 base from J, the junction kept 20 bases outside the gene matches. This CDR3 is built from 23 residues. The data were taken from a study of Vδ1+ human thymocytes. Study findings and constraints: The authors advised highly purified populations and single-cell validation. In the thymus, TRG and TRD repertoires looked highly polyclonal with Gaussian CDR3 lengths.

Between roughly 97% and 99.6% of sorted thymocytes were Vdelta1+. Extracted RNA was reverse transcribed into cDNA. The CDR3 regions were amplified by multiplex PCR from V-gene primers to a constant-region primer. TCRdb re-called the multiplex PCR reads through CATT. This table holds about 75,000 delta-chain clones, more than 30% found once. Sequenced material: Vdelta1+ gamma-delta thymocytes from the thymus. Subset described: FACS-sorted CD3+ TCRalphabeta- TCRVdelta1+ TCRVdelta2- thymocytes. The clonotype comes from a boy younger than two who had congenital heart surgery. The rearrangement uses TRDV1 and TRDJ1, with TRDD3 matching 13 bases. CDR3 region: CALGELAAAFRTGGYGGTDKLIF. Here the CDR3 DNA reads TGTGCTCTTGGGGAACTGGCAGCCGCTTTCCGTACTGGGGGATACGGAGGCACCGATAAACTCATCTTT.